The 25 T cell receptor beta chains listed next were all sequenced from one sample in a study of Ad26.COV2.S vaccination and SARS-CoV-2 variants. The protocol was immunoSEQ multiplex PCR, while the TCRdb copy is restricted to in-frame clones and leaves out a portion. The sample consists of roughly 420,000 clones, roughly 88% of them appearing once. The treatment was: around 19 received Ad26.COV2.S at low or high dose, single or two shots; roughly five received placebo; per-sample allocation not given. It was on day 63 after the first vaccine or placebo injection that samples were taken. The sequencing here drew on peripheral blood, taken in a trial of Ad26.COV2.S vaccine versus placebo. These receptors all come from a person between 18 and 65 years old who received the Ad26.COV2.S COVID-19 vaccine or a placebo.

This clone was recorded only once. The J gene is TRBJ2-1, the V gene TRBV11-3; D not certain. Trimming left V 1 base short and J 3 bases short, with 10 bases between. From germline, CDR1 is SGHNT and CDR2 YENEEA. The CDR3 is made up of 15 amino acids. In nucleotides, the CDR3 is TGTGCCAGCAGCTTAGGGCTAGGAATCTACAATGAGCAGTTCTTC. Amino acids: CASSLGLGIYNEQFF.

The CDR3 bases are TGTGCCAGCAGTTACCGGGTTGACCAAGAGACCCAGTACTTC. As protein: CASSYRVDQETQYF. The chain has TRBV6-5 and TRBJ2-5; D is ambiguous. V lost 2 bases and J 0 bases, leaving 7 bases between the germline ends. Germline-derived CDR1 and CDR2 are MNHEY and SVGAGI. The CDR3 totals 14 residues.

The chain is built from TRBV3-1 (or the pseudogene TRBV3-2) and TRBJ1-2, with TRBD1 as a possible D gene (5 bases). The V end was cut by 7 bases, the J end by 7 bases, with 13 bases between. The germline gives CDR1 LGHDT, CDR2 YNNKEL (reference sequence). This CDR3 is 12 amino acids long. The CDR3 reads CASTGGWGGYTF. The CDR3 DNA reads TGTGCCAGCACCGGGGGGTGGGGTGGCTACACCTTC.

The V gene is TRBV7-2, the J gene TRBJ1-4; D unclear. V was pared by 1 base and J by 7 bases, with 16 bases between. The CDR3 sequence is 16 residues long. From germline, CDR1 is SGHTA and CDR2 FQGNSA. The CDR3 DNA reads TGTGCCAGCAGCTTAGTCACTGCGTCAGTCCGTGAAAAACTGTTTTTT. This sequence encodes CASSLVTASVREKLFF.

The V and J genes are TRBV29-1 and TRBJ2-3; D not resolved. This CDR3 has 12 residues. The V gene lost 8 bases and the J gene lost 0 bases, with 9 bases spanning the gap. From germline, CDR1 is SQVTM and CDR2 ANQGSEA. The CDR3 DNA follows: TGCAGCTTTGGTCCTAGCACAGATACGCAGTATTTT. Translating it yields CSFGPSTDTQYF.

The chain's CDR3 is CASSLSWPELGQNEQFF. The CDR3 nucleotides read TGTGCCAGCAGTTTATCCTGGCCAGAACTGGGGCAAAATGAGCAGTTCTTC. The rearrangement uses TRBV27 and TRBJ2-1, with a possible D match to TRBD1 (5 bases). Germline-derived CDR1 and CDR2 are MNHEY and SMNVEV (reference sequence). V lost 0 bases, J lost 7 bases, and 19 bases lay in between. The length of the CDR3 is 17 residues.

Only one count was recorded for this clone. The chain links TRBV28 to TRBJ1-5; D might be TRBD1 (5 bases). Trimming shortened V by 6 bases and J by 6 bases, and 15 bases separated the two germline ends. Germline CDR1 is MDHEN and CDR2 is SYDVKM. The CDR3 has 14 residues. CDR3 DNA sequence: TGTGCCAGCAGCTTTAGATCGGGGACTCAGCCCCAGCATTTT. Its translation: CASSFRSGTQPQHF.

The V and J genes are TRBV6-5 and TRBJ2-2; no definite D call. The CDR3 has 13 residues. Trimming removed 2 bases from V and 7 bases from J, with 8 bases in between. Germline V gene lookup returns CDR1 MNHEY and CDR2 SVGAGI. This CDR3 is CASSYGQNGELFF. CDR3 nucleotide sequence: TGTGCCAGCAGTTACGGTCAGAACGGGGAGCTGTTTTTT.

CDR3 amino acids: CASSSYFDGLNTEAFF. CDR3 in DNA: TGTGCCAGCAGTTCTTACTTCGACGGTTTGAACACTGAAGCTTTCTTT. The chain recombines TRBV6-5 with TRBJ1-1; no clear D. This CDR3 spans 16 amino acids. Trimming stripped 4 bases from V and 0 bases from J, with 15 bases between. The germline V gene has CDR1 MNHEY and CDR2 SVGAGI.

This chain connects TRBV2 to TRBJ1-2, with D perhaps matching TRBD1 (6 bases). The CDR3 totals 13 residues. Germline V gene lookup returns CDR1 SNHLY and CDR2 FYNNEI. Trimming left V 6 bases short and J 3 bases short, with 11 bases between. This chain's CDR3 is CASRETGHYGYTF. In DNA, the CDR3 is TGTGCCAGCAGAGAGACAGGCCACTATGGCTACACCTTC.

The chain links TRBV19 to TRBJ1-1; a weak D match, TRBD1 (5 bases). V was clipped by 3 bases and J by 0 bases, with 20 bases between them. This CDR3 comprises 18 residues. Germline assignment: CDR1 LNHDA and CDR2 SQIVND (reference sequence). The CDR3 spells CASSIRREAVGVNTEAFF. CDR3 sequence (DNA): TGTGCCAGTAGTATTCGGAGGGAAGCGGTAGGGGTGAACACTGAAGCTTTCTTT.

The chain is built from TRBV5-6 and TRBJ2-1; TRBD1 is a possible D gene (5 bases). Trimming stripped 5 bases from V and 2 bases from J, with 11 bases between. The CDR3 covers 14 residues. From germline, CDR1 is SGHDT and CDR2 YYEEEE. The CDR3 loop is CASRQGQTYNEQFF. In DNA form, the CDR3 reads TGTGCCAGCAGGCAGGGCCAGACCTACAATGAGCAGTTCTTC.

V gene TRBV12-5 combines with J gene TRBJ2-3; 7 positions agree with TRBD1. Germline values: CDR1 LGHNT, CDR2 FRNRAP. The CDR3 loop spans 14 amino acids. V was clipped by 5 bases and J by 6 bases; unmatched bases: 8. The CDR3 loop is CASGLSEQGDTQYF. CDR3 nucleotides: TGTGCTAGTGGTCTCTCGGAACAGGGGGATACGCAGTATTTT.

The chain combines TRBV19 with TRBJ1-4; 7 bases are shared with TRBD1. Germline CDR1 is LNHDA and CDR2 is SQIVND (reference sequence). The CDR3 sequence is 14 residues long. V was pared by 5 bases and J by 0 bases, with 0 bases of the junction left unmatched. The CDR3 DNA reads TGTGCCAGTAGTGGACAGGCAACTAATGAAAAACTGTTTTTT. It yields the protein CASSGQATNEKLFF.

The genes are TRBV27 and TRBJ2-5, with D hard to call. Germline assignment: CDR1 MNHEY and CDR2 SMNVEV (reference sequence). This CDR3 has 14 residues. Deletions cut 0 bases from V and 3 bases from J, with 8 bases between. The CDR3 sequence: CASSLSWTEETQYF. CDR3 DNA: TGTGCCAGCAGTTTATCGTGGACGGAAGAGACCCAGTACTTC.

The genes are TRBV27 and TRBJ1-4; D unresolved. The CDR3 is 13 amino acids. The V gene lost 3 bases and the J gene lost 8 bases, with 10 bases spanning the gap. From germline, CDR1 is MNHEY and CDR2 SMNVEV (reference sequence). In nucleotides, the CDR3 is TGTGCCAGCAGTTTGAGCGCTTGGGAAAAACTGTTTTTT. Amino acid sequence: CASSLSAWEKLFF.

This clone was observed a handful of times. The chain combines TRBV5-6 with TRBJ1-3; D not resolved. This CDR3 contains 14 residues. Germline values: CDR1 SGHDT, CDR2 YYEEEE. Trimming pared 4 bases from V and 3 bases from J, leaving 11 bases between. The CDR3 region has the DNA TGTGCCAGCAGCCTTGATACATATGGAAACACCATATATTTT. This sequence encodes CASSLDTYGNTIYF.

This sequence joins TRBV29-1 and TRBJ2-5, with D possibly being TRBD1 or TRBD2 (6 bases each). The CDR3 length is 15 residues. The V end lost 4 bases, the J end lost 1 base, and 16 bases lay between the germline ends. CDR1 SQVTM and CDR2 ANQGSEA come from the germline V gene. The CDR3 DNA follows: TGCAGCGTTGCGGAGGGGGGCATCATCCAAGAGACCCAGTACTTC. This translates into CSVAEGGIIQETQYF.

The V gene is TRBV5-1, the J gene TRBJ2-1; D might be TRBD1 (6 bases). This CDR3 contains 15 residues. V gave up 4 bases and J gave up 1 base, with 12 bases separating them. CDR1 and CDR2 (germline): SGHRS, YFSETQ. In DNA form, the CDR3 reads TGCGCCAGCAGCCCGGACAGACCTTCCTACAATGAGCAGTTCTTC. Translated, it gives CASSPDRPSYNEQFF.

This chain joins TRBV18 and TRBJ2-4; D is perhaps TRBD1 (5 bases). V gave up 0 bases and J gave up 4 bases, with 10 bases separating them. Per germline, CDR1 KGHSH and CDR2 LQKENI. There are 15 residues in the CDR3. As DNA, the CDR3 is TGTGCCAGCTCACCACCGGTAGGGGATAAAAACATTCAGTACTTC. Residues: CASSPPVGDKNIQYF.

Here the CDR3 DNA reads TGTGCCTGGAGGGCGCCTGGGACAGGGACGGGTTCACCCCTCCACTTT. Translating it yields CAWRAPGTGTGSPLHF. The chain links TRBV30 to TRBJ1-6; 9 nucleotides match TRBD1. The CDR3 is 16 amino acids. Germline V gives CDR1 GTSNPN, CDR2 SVGIG (reference sequence). The V segment lost 3 bases and the J segment 9 bases; nucleotides outside the gene matches: 12.

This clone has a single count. CDR3 coding DNA: TGTGCCAGCAGGCCGAGCCCGGGCCCAGTGCCCCAGTACTTC. Protein: CASRPSPGPVPQYF. The chain recombines TRBV27 with TRBJ2-5; D is undetermined. Trimming left V 6 bases short and J 9 bases short, with 20 bases between. This CDR3 has 14 amino acids. Germline values: CDR1 MNHEY, CDR2 SMNVEV (reference sequence).

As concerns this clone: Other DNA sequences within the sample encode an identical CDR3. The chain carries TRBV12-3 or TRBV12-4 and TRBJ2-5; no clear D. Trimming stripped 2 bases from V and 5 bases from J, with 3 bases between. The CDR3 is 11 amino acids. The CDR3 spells CASSLRETQYF. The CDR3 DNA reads TGTGCCAGCAGTTTACGGGAGACCCAGTACTTC.

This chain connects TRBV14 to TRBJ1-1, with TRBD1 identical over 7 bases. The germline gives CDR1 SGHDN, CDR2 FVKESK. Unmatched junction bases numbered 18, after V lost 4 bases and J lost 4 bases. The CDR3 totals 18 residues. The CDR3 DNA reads TGTGCCAGCAGCCCTAAAGTGACAGGGCTTGCTCTCGGCACTGAAGCTTTCTTT. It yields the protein CASSPKVTGLALGTEAFF.

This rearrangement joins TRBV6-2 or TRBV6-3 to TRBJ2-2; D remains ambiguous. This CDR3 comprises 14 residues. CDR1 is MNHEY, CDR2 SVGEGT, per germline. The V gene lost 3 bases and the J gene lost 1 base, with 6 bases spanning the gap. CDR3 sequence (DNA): TGTGCCAGCAGTTATTCACAGAACACCGGGGAGCTGTTTTTT. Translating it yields CASSYSQNTGELFF.